A selection of T cell receptor beta chains follows, all from one sample in a study of cytomegalovirus exposure and HLA in healthy donors. Data came from immunoSEQ multiplex PCR; TCRdb stores just in-frame clones and leaves some out. The sample lists under 200,000 clones, over 75% occurring once. The sequenced sample consisted of PBMCs. Receptor source: a man aged 50 to 60 in good health and CMV-seronegative. Each CDR3 is given with its conserved first and last residue. The D gene is left open where the match is weak. Only part of the rows carry a size: once, few, many, or a class if the clone is expanded.

j_call v_call d_call clone_size cdr3_aa cdr3_nt
TRBJ2-7 TRBV27 TRBD2 once CASSLGGGTYEQYF TGTGCCAGCAGTTTGGGCGGGGGAACCTACGAGCAGTACTTC
TRBJ2-2 TRBV7-9 TRBD1 - CASSLGGQGKTGELFF TGTGCCAGCAGCTTAGGTGGACAGGGAAAAACCGGGGAGCTGTTTTTT
TRBJ1-2 TRBV5-1 - - CASSLERGNYGYTF TGCGCCAGCAGCTTGGAAAGGGGAAACTATGGCTACACCTTC
TRBJ2-7 TRBV4-3 TRBD1 - CASSQDGTGAFEQHF TGCGCCAGCAGCCAAGATGGGACAGGGGCGTTCGAGCAGCACTTC
TRBJ1-4 TRBV5-6 - - CASSADRRNEKLFF TGTGCCAGCAGCGCGGACAGACGGAATGAAAAACTGTTTTTT
TRBJ2-1 TRBV19 - - CASSIGGRGNEQFF TGTGCCAGTAGTATAGGGGGCAGGGGTAATGAGCAGTTCTTC
TRBJ2-1 TRBV30 TRBD2 - CAWRVAGGYNEQFF TGTGCCTGGAGGGTAGCGGGGGGCTACAATGAGCAGTTCTTC
TRBJ1-2 TRBV5-6 - - CASSLGGEGKPPNYGYTF TGTGCCAGCAGCTTAGGGGGGGAGGGAAAACCCCCTAACTATGGCTACACCTTC
TRBJ2-1 TRBV10-3 TRBD1 - CAISTTGDEQFF TGTGCCATCAGTACGACAGGGGATGAGCAGTTCTTC
TRBJ1-1 TRBV19 - - CASSMGQRNTEAFF TGTGCCAGTAGTATGGGGCAGAGGAACACTGAAGCTTTCTTT
TRBJ2-2 TRBV11-2 TRBD1 - CASSSNRGDTGELFF TGTGCCAGCAGTTCTAACAGGGGGGACACCGGGGAGCTGTTTTTT
TRBJ1-1 TRBV5-1 - few CASSSRGGYTEAFF TGCGCCAGCAGCTCGCGGGGGGGATACACTGAAGCTTTCTTT
TRBJ2-2 TRBV19 - - CASSILIWTGELFF TGTGCCAGTAGTATACTAATTTGGACCGGGGAGCTGTTTTTT
TRBJ1-1 TRBV18 - few CASSAQGFFEAFF TGTGCCAGCTCGGCCCAGGGATTCTTTGAAGCTTTCTTT
TRBJ1-2 TRBV6-5 TRBD1 - CASSSGGVDYGYTF TGTGCCAGCAGCTCAGGGGGCGTCGACTATGGCTACACCTTC
TRBJ2-7 TRBV7-8 - - CASSLGGQHYEQYF TGTGCCAGCAGCTTAGGGGGCCAGCACTACGAGCAGTACTTC
TRBJ2-2 TRBV11-2 - - CASSIDYVNTGELFF TGTGCCAGCAGCATAGACTACGTCAACACCGGGGAGCTGTTTTTT
TRBJ2-1 TRBV6-4 TRBD1 once CASSDTNRGHEQFF TGTGCCAGCAGTGACACCAACAGGGGCCATGAGCAGTTCTTC
TRBJ1-1 TRBV13 - once CASSSHRENTEAFF TGTGCCAGCAGCTCCCACAGGGAGAACACTGAAGCTTTCTTT
TRBJ1-2 TRBV18 - - CASSPEEGGRFGYTF TGTGCCAGCTCACCAGAGGAAGGGGGAAGGTTTGGCTACACCTTC
TRBJ2-2 TRBV4-2 TRBD2 - CASSVPPSGRELFF TGTGCCAGCAGCGTCCCCCCTAGCGGGAGGGAGCTGTTTTTT
TRBJ2-6 TRBV10-3 - - CATERDSGANVLTF TGTGCCACCGAGCGAGATTCTGGGGCCAACGTCCTGACTTTC
TRBJ1-6 TRBV4-1 TRBD1 - CASRQQGWNSPLHF TGCGCCAGCAGACAACAGGGGTGGAATTCACCCCTCCACTTT
TRBJ1-6 TRBV5-1 TRBD1 - CASSLGQGHNSPLHF TGCGCCAGCAGCTTGGGACAGGGCCATAATTCACCCCTCCACTTT
TRBJ2-1 TRBV11-2 - - CASSLDLWLGGGEQFF TGTGCCAGCAGCTTAGATCTGTGGCTAGGAGGTGGTGAGCAGTTCTTC
TRBJ2-3 TRBV7-9 - - CASSLKSLDTQYF TGTGCCAGCAGCTTAAAATCTCTAGATACGCAGTATTTT